One and the same sample provided the 8 T cell receptor beta chains below, sequenced in a study of shared clonotypes between healthy human individuals. Only in-frame clones appear in the TCRdb table, and some are missing; sequencing was by immunoSEQ multiplex PCR. This table has 500,000 to 700,000 clones, about 95% appearing once. The naive CD8 subset, CD45RO-negative cells positively selected for CCR7, excluded terminally differentiated effector memory CD45RA+ cells. The source material was naive CD8+ T cells sorted from blood. The receptors come from a woman aged 25 to 39 in good health.

The chain is built from TRBV5-4 and TRBJ2-1; 10 bases agree with TRBD1. The J segment lost 6 bases and the V segment lost 2 bases, leaving 2 bases of the junction unmatched. CDR3 size: 14 residues. Germline CDR1 is SGHNT and CDR2 is YYREEE (reference sequence). CDR3 in DNA: TGTGCCAGCAGCTTCGGGACAGGGGCCAATGAGCAGTTCTTC. Translation: CASSFGTGANEQFF. Complete variable domain (other parts from reference TRBV5-4 and TRBJ2-1): ETGVTQSPTHLIKTRGQQVTLRCSSQSGHNTVSWYQQALGQGPQFIFQYYREEENGRGNFPPRFSGLQFPNYSSELNVNALELDDSALYLCASSFGTGANEQFFGPGTRLTVL.

The chain has TRBV27 and TRBJ2-3, with D possibly TRBD1 on 5 matching bases. V shed 6 bases and J shed 4 bases, with 14 bases lying between them. Germline V CDR1 and CDR2: MNHEY, SMNVEV (reference sequence). The CDR3 sequence is 14 residues long. The CDR3 nucleotides read TGTGCCAGCAGCCCTTTTGGGGCCGCAGATACGCAGTATTTT. Its protein product is CASSPFGAADTQYF.

The rearrangement links TRBV2 to TRBJ2-7; D may be TRBD1 (6 bases). V lost 3 bases and J lost 4, with 13 bases in between. The CDR3 covers 14 residues. Germline values: CDR1 SNHLY, CDR2 FYNNEI. The CDR3 DNA reads as TGTGCCAGCAGTGATCCTAACAGGGCGTACGAGCAGTACTTC. Encoded protein: CASSDPNRAYEQYF.

V is TRBV27 and J is TRBJ2-1; TRBD2 might be the D (5 bases). CDR3 length: 14 amino acids. The V gene's germline CDR1 is MNHEY and CDR2 SMNVEV (reference sequence). Trimming took off 5 bases at V and 8 bases at J, with 16 bases between the two ends. CDR3 loop: CASSLMSLVDEQFF. The CDR3 DNA reads as TGTGCCAGCAGTCTCATGTCACTAGTCGATGAGCAGTTCTTC.

The CDR3 region is CASSRAATGSNSPLHF. DNA for the CDR3: TGTGCCAGCAGTCGGGCCGCAACAGGGTCCAATTCACCCCTCCACTTT. The rearrangement joins TRBV28 to TRBJ1-6; possible D gene TRBD1, 6 bases. This CDR3 spans 16 amino acids. CDR1 and CDR2 (germline): MDHEN, SYDVKM. V was clipped by 5 bases and J by 7 bases, with 18 bases between them. Complete variable domain (other parts from reference TRBV28 and TRBJ1-6): DVKVTQSSRYLVKRTGEKVFLECVQDMDHENMFWYRQDPGLGLRLIYFSYDVKMKEKGDIPEGYSVSREKKERFSLILESASTNQTSMYLCASSRAATGSNSPLHFGNGTRLTVT.

The chain employs TRBV7-9 and TRBJ2-5; D gene ambiguous. Between the trimmed V and J ends, which lost 5 bases and 11 bases, there was a span of 12 bases. The CDR3 sequence is 11 residues long. Germline CDR1 SEHNR, CDR2 FQNEAQ (reference sequence). CDR3 DNA sequence: TGTGCCAGCAGCCTCGTTGAAGAGCAGTACTTC. Protein: CASSLVEEQYF.

The chain joins TRBV2 to TRBJ2-7; no clear D gene. V lost 7 bases and J 3 bases, leaving 10 bases between the germline ends. The CDR3 runs 12 residues. Germline CDR1 is SNHLY and CDR2 is FYNNEI. As DNA, the CDR3 is TGTGCCAGCAAAGACCACCACTACGAGCAGTACTTC. This sequence encodes CASKDHHYEQYF.

The chain uses TRBV11-2 and TRBJ1-2; 10 nucleotides align to TRBD1. Germline CDR1 and CDR2: SGHAT and FQNNGV. Trimming removed 5 bases from V and 4 bases from J; junction bases left unmatched: 4. The CDR3 is 14 amino acids. The CDR3 nucleotides read TGTGCCAGCAGCCCAGGGACAGGGGTCTATGGCTACACCTTC. It yields the protein CASSPGTGVYGYTF.